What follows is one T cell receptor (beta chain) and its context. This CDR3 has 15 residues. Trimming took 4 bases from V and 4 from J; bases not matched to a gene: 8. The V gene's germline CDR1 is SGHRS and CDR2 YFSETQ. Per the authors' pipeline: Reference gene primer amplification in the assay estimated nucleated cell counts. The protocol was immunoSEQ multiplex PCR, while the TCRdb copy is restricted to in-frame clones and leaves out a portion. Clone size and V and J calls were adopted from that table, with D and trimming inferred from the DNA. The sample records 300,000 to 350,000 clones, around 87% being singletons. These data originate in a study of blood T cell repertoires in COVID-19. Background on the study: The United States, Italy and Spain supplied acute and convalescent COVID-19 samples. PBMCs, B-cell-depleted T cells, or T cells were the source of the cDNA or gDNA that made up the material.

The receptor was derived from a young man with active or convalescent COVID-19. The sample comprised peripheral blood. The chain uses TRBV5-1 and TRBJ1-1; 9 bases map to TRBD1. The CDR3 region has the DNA TGCGCCAGCAGCGGAAACAGGGGGCTCGGCACTGAAGCTTTCTTT. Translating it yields CASSGNRGLGTEAFF.